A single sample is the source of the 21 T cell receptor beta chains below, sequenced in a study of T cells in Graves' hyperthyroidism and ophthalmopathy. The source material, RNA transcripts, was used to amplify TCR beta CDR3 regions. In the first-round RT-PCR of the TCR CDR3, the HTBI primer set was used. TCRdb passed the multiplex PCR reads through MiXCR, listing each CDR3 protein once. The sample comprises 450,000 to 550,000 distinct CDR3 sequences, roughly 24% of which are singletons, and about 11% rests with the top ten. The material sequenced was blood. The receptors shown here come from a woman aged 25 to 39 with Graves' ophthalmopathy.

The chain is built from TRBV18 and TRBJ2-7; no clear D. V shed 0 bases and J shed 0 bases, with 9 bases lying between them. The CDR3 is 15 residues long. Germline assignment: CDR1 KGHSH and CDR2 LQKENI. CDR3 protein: CASSPPSQASYEQYF. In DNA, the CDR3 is TGTGCCAGCTCACCACCCTCGCAGGCCTCCTACGAGCAGTACTTC. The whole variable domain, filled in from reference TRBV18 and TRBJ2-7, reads NAGVMQNPRHLVRRRGQEARLRCSPMKGHSHVYWYRQLPEEGLKFMVYLQKENIIDESGMPKERFSAEFPKEGPSILRIQQVVRGDSAAYFCASSPPSQASYEQYFGPGTRLTVT.

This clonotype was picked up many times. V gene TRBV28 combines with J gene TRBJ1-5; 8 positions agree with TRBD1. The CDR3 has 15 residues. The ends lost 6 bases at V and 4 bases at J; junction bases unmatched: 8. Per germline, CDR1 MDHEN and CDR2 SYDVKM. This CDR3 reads CASSDRGPPNQPQHF. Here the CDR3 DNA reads TGTGCCAGCAGCGACAGGGGTCCCCCTAATCAGCCCCAGCATTTT.

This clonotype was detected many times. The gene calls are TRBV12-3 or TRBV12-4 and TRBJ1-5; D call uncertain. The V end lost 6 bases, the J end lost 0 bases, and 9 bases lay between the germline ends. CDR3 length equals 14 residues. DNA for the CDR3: TGTGCCAGCAGGGCTCTCCATAGCAATCAGCCCCAGCATTTT. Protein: CASRALHSNQPQHF.

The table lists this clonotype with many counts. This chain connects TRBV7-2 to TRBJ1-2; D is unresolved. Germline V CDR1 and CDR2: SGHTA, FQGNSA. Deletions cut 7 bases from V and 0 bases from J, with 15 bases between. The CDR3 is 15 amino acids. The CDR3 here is CASTTAAVANYGYTF. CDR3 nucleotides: TGTGCCAGCACCACTGCGGCAGTAGCTAACTATGGCTACACCTTC.

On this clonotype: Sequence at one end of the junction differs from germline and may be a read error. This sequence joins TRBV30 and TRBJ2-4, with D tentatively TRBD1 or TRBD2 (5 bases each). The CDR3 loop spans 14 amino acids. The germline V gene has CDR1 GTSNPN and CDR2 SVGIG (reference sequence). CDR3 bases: TGTGCCTCTACGGGACCGATAGCCAAAAACATTAAGTACTTC. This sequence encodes CASTGPIAKNIKYF.

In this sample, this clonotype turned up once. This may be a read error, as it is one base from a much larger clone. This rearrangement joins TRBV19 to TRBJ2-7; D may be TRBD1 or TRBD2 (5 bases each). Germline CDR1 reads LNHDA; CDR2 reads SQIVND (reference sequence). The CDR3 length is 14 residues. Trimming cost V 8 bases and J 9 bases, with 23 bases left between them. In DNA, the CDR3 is TGTGCCAGTCTCGACACTTCAGGGATGAGGGGGCAGTACTTC. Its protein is CASLDTSGMRGQYF.

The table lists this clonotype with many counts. CDR3 bases: TGCGCCAGCAGCCTGAGGGCAGGGAGGTATTACGAGCAGTACTTC. Protein product: CASSLRAGRYYEQYF. The chain uses TRBV5-1 and TRBJ2-7; the D gene is possibly TRBD2 (6 bases). Germline V gives CDR1 SGHRS, CDR2 YFSETQ. The V end was cut by 4 bases, the J end by 4 bases, with 18 bases between. The CDR3 sequence is 15 residues long.

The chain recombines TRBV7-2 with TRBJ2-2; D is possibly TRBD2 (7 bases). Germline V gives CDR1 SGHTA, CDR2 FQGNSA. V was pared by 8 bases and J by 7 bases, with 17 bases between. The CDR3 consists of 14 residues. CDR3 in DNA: TGTGCCAGCTCGAGACCGGGGGGCCTCGGGGAGCTGTTTTTT. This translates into CASSRPGGLGELFF.

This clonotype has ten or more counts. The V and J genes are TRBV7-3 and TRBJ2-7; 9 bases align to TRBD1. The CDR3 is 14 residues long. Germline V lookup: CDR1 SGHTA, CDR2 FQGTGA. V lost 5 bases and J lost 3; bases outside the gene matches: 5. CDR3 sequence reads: CASSTTGGSYEQYF. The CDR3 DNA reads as TGTGCCAGCAGCACGACAGGGGGGAGCTACGAGCAGTACTTC.

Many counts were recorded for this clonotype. CDR3 nucleotides: TGCGCCAGCAGCCACTTGGCTGCGGGGGAGGACGAGCAGTACTTC. Translating it yields CASSHLAAGEDEQYF. The J gene is TRBJ2-7, the V gene TRBV4-1; 7 nucleotides align to TRBD2. This CDR3 is 15 amino acids long. Germline assignment: CDR1 MGHRA and CDR2 YSYEKL. V lost 3 bases, J lost 5 bases, and 10 bases stayed unmatched.

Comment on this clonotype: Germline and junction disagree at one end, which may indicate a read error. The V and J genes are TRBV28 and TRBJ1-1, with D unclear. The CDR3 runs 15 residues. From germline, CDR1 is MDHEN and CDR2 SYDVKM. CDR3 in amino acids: CASSLARWSDTAAFF. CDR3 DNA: TGTGCCAGCAGTTTGGCACGGTGGTCTGACACTGCAGCTTTCTTT. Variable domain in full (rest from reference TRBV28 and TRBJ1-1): DVKVTQSSRYLVKRTGEKVFLECVQDMDHENMFWYRQDPGLGLRLIYFSYDVKMKEKGDIPEGYSVSREKKERFSLILESASTNQTSMYLCASSLARWSDTAAFFGQGTRLTVV.

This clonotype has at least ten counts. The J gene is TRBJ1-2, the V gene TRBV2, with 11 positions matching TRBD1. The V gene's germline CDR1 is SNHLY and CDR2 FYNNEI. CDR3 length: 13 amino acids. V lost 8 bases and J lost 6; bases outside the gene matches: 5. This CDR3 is CASRGTGGHGYTF. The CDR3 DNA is TGTGCCAGCCGAGGGACAGGGGGGCATGGCTACACCTTC.

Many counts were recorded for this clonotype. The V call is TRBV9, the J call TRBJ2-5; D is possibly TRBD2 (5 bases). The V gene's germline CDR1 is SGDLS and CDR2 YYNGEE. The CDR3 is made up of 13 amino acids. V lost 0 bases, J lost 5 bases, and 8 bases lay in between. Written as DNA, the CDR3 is TGTGCCAGCAGCGTAGGAGGGTTTGAGACCCAGTACTTC. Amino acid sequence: CASSVGGFETQYF.

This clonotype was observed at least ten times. The CDR3 nucleotides read TGTGCCAGCAGTGCGGCCCCCACCCCCGGAGCTTTCTTT. It translates to CASSAAPTPGAFF. V usage is TRBV12-3 or TRBV12-4 and J usage is TRBJ1-1; D unresolved. This CDR3 spans 13 amino acids. V lost 5 bases to trimming and J lost 10 bases, with 17 bases between them.

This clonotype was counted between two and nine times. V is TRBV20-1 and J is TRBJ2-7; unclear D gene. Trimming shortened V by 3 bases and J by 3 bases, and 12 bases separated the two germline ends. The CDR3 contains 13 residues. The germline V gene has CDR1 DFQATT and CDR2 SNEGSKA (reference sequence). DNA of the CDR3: TGCAGTGCTAGGTCCAGTGCTGACTACGAGCAGTACTTC. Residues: CSARSSADYEQYF.

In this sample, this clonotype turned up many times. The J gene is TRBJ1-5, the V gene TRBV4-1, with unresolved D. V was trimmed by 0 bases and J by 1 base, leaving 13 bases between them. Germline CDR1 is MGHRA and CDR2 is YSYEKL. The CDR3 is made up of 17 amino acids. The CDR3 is CASSQDADTGSNQPQHF. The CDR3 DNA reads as TGCGCCAGCAGCCAAGACGCGGATACCGGGAGCAATCAGCCCCAGCATTTT.

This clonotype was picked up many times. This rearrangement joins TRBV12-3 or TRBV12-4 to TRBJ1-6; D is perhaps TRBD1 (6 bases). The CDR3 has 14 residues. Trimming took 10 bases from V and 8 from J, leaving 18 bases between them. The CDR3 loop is CATKVSGVDSPLHF. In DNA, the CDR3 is TGTGCCACTAAGGTGTCAGGGGTCGATTCACCCCTCCACTTT.

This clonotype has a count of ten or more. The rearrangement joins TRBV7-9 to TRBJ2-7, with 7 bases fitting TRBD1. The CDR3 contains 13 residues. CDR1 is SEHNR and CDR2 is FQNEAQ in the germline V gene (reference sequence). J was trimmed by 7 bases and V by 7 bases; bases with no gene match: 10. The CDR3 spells CASTRDRVGEQYF. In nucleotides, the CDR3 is TGTGCCAGCACCCGTGACAGGGTCGGGGAGCAGTACTTC.

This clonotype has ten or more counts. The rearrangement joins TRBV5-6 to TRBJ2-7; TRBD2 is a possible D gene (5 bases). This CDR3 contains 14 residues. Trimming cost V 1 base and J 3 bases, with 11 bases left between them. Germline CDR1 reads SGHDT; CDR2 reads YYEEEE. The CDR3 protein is CASSLNVRDYEQYF. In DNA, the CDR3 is TGTGCCAGCAGCTTGAACGTGAGGGACTACGAGCAGTACTTC.

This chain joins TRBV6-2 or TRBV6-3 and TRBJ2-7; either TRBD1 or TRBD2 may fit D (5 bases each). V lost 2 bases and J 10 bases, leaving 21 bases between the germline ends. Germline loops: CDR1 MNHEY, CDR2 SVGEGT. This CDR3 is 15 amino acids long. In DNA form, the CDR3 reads TGTGCCAGCAGTTACCTAGGGGACGCGTCCTTAGATCAGTACTTC. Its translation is CASSYLGDASLDQYF.

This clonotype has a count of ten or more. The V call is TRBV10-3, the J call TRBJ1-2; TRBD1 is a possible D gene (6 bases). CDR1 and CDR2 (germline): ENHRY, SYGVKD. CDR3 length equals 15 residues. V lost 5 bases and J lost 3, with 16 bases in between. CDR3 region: CAISINREADYGYTF. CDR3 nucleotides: TGTGCCATCAGTATTAACAGGGAGGCGGACTATGGCTACACCTTC.